The present TCR beta chain was sequenced within a study of siplizumab effects on memory and regulatory T cells. Regarding the study as a whole: Naive T cells were seen as more diverse than memory cells and as major alloresponse contributors. Mapping to unstimulated subsets was achieved for only a minor fraction of alloreactive clones. Siplizumab, the agent tested, significantly reduced alloreactive sequences traceable to unstimulated CD4+ memory cells. No functional test confirmed suppression by proliferating siplizumab-culture Tregs.

The CDR3 contains 17 residues. For this clone: Its antigen is unknown.

This table comes from immunoSEQ multiplex PCR, and its TCRdb copy is limited to in-frame clones, with some not included. The sample consists of about 110,000 clones, about 90% of them appearing once. The sequencing sample was made of Tregs sorted from blood. The V gene is TRBV21-1, the J gene TRBJ2-7; TRBD2 was called by the table and not checked on the DNA. TRBV21-1 is designated a pseudogene. The receptor was isolated from a human donor in good health. For the CDR3, the DNA is TGTGCCAGCAGTCAAAAAAGACGGACTGCAAGCTCCTACGAGCAGTACTTC. Translation gives CASSQKRRTASSYEQYF.